The 23 T cell receptor beta chains below were found in one sample sequenced in a study of cytomegalovirus exposure and HLA in healthy donors (dated by TCRdb to about 2017). Library method: the immunoSEQ multiplex PCR assay. A mixture of 60 forward primers for TCR Vbeta segments and 13 reverse primers for TCR Jbeta segments was used in the multiplex PCR. Not all clones reach the TCRdb copy of this immuneACCESS table, which keeps in-frame sequences only. Checked studies attribute under half of the gap to unresolved V genes and leave the rest unexplained. This sample is represented by around 160,000 clones; around three quarters of them were singletons. The ten largest account for roughly 2.1% of the sample. Sequencing was done on a sample of PBMCs. These receptors originate from a man between 50 and 59 years old in good health and CMV-seropositive.

The gene calls are TRBV7-2 and TRBJ2-3; the match to TRBD2 covers 15 bases. The CDR3 is made up of 16 amino acids. Germline V CDR1 and CDR2: SGHTA, FQGNSA. J gave up 9 bases and V 5 bases, and 9 bases lay outside the gene matches. The CDR3: CASSRSRTSGGGTQYF. CDR3 nucleotides: TGTGCCAGCAGCCGATCCAGGACTAGCGGGGGGGGGACGCAGTATTTT.

This clone was recorded once. This chain joins TRBV23-1 and TRBJ1-1; TRBD1 agrees at 7 bases. TRBV23-1 is an ORF, and what it does is uncertain. V lost 5 bases to trimming and J lost 0 bases; unmatched junction nucleotides: 9. The CDR3 is 16 residues long. The CDR3 nucleotides are TGCGCCAGCAGTAAAAGGGGGCGGTACATGAACACTGAAGCTTTCTTT. Amino acid sequence: CASSKRGRYMNTEAFF.

The chain joins TRBV15 to TRBJ1-4, with 9 bases lining up with TRBD1. The CDR3 runs 15 residues. Per the germline V gene, CDR1 is LNHNV and CDR2 is YYDKDF (reference sequence). V lost 9 bases, J lost 2 bases, and 7 bases stayed unmatched. Here the CDR3 DNA reads TGTGCCACGACCCCGACAGGGGGGACTAATGAAAAACTGTTTTTT. Protein sequence: CATTPTGGTNEKLFF.

Here the CDR3 reads CASSQAATQSYNEQFF. CDR3 nucleotides: TGTGCCAGCAGCCAAGCGGCGACTCAATCCTACAATGAGCAGTTCTTC. This chain links TRBV4-2 with TRBJ2-1; D not certain. The germline CDR1 and CDR2 sequences are LGHNA and YNFKEQ. V was pared by 1 base and J by 1 base, with 11 bases between. The CDR3 is 16 residues long.

The CDR3 DNA reads as TGTGCCAGCAGTTACGTGGGGACAGGGTTCACTGAAGCTTTCTTT. Its translation is CASSYVGTGFTEAFF. This chain joins TRBV6-6 and TRBJ1-1, with 9 bases that match TRBD1. Germline-derived CDR1 and CDR2 are MNHNY and SVGAGI (reference sequence). The CDR3 covers 15 residues. J was trimmed by 4 bases and V by 2 bases; bases with no gene match: 5.

For this clone: Other DNA sequences of this sample code for an identical CDR3. V and J are TRBV7-9 and TRBJ1-1, with 11 bases matching TRBD1. V shed 5 bases, J shed 11 bases, and the junction held 13 bases outside the gene matches. Germline CDR1 is SEHNR and CDR2 is FQNEAQ (reference sequence). CDR3 length equals 15 residues. CDR3 in DNA: TGTGCCAGCAGCCAAGGACAGGGGGCCGTCGAATACGCTTTCTTT. Its protein is CASSQGQGAVEYAFF.

The rearrangement uses TRBV7-2 and TRBJ1-5; 10 bases fit TRBD1. The CDR3 is made up of 14 amino acids. V was clipped by 5 bases and J by 7 bases; unmatched bases: 5. Germline lookup yields CDR1 SGHTA and CDR2 FQGNSA. Written as DNA, the CDR3 is TGTGCCAGCAGCGCCCAGACAGGGGGCCAGCCCCAGCATTTT. Translation gives CASSAQTGGQPQHF.

This clone was found once. Written as DNA, the CDR3 is TGCGCCAGCAGTGCCAGTGGAAACACCATATATTTT. Amino acid sequence: CASSASGNTIYF. The V and J genes are TRBV10-1 and TRBJ1-3; D not resolved. The ends were cut back, 4 bases at V and 3 bases at J, with 4 bases in the middle. CDR3 length: 12 residues. CDR1 WNHNN and CDR2 SYGVQD come from the germline V gene (reference sequence).

This rearrangement joins TRBV6-5 to TRBJ2-1, with 12 nucleotides matching TRBD2. V lost 3 bases to trimming and J lost 5 bases; unmatched junction nucleotides: 2. This CDR3 has 15 amino acids. The V gene's germline CDR1 is MNHEY and CDR2 SVGAGI. CDR3 amino acids: CASSYSSGGDNEQFF. The CDR3 nucleotides read TGTGCCAGCAGTTATTCTAGCGGGGGGGACAATGAGCAGTTCTTC.

This sequence joins TRBV27 and TRBJ2-4; 10 bases fit TRBD2. Germline V gives CDR1 MNHEY, CDR2 SMNVEV (reference sequence). The CDR3 is made up of 17 amino acids. V shed 1 base and J 3 bases; nucleotides not matched to a gene: 6. CDR3 nucleotide sequence: TGTGCCAGCAGTTTATTTAGCGGGGGGTGGGACAAAAACATTCAGTACTTC. Encoded protein: CASSLFSGGWDKNIQYF.

The chain is built from TRBV5-4 and TRBJ2-2; D is uncertain. V gave up 2 bases and J gave up 7 bases, with 9 bases separating them. CDR1 SGHNT and CDR2 YYREEE come from the germline V gene (reference sequence). This CDR3 is 13 amino acids long. CDR3 sequence (DNA): TGTGCCAGCAGCTTAGAGGCGATCGGGGAGCTGTTTTTT. This codes for CASSLEAIGELFF.

The chain employs TRBV5-4 and TRBJ2-7; perhaps TRBD1 as D (6 bases). CDR1 and CDR2 (germline): SGHNT, YYREEE (reference sequence). Trimming stripped 4 bases from V and 1 base from J, with 9 bases between. The CDR3 loop spans 13 amino acids. The CDR3 nucleotides read TGTGCCAGCAGCCTAACAGGGTCCTACGAGCAGTACTTC. Translating gives CASSLTGSYEQYF.

The chain uses TRBV18 and TRBJ1-1; 7 nucleotides align to TRBD1. V lost 3 bases to trimming and J lost 1 base; unmatched junction nucleotides: 2. CDR1 and CDR2 (germline): KGHSH, LQKENI. The CDR3 totals 14 residues. CDR3 region: CASSPGQPNTEAFF. CDR3 DNA: TGTGCCAGCTCACCGGGACAGCCGAACACTGAAGCTTTCTTT.

This clone was seen only once. The chain links TRBV4-1 to TRBJ2-7; D call uncertain. V gave up 1 base and J gave up 0 bases, with 10 bases separating them. In germline, CDR1 is MGHRA, CDR2 YSYEKL. The CDR3 spans 15 residues. CDR3 in DNA: TGCGCCAGCAGCCAAGTTTTTGGCAGCTCCTACGAGCAGTACTTC. Protein product: CASSQVFGSSYEQYF.

The chain combines TRBV4-2 with TRBJ1-2; D remains ambiguous. Germline CDR1 reads LGHNA; CDR2 reads YNFKEQ. The CDR3 runs 16 residues. V gave up 5 bases and J gave up 0 bases, with 16 bases separating them. This CDR3 reads CASSSPSSGPNYGYTF. In nucleotides, the CDR3 is TGTGCCAGCAGCTCTCCATCCTCGGGTCCTAACTATGGCTACACCTTC.

CDR3 amino acids: CASSTNRGRNTGELFF. The CDR3 DNA reads TGTGCCAGCAGCACCAACAGGGGTCGTAACACCGGGGAGCTGTTTTTT. V gene TRBV7-3 combines with J gene TRBJ2-2; 7 nucleotides match TRBD1. Germline V lookup: CDR1 SGHTA, CDR2 FQGTGA. The CDR3 covers 16 residues. V was clipped by 5 bases and J by 2 bases; unmatched bases: 8.

This rearrangement joins TRBV5-1 to TRBJ1-1, with D perhaps matching TRBD1 (5 bases). The CDR3 is 15 amino acids. Looked up from germline, CDR1 is SGHRS and CDR2 is YFSETQ. The ends were cut back, 0 bases at V and 2 bases at J, with 11 bases in the middle. Here the CDR3 reads CASSLDATVNTEAFF. The CDR3, as DNA: TGCGCCAGCAGCTTGGATGCGACAGTAAACACTGAAGCTTTCTTT.

The rearrangement uses TRBV7-6 and TRBJ2-1, with D tentatively TRBD1 (6 bases). CDR3 length equals 15 residues. Deletions cut 5 bases from V and 7 bases from J, with 18 bases between. Germline CDR1 reads SGHVS; CDR2 reads FNYEAQ. In nucleotides, the CDR3 is TGTGCCAGCAGCCCTGCCGGGACAAGTGCAAATGAGCAGTTCTTC. Its translation is CASSPAGTSANEQFF.

The chain employs TRBV11-2 and TRBJ1-2; 7 bases match TRBD1. Looked up from germline, CDR1 is SGHAT and CDR2 is FQNNGV. CDR3 length: 12 amino acids. With V trimmed by 9 bases and J by 4 bases, 5 bases remained unmatched. In DNA form, the CDR3 reads TGTGCCAGAAGGAAGGGGGCCTATGGCTACACCTTC. Encoded protein: CARRKGAYGYTF. Based on the CDR3 plus reference TRBV11-2 and TRBJ1-2, the full variable domain is EAGVAQSPRYKIIEKRQSVAFWCNPISGHATLYWYQQILGQGPKLLIQFQNNGVVDDSQLPKDRFSAERLKGVDSTLKIQPAKLEDSAVYLCARRKGAYGYTFGSGTRLTVV.

This clone is a singleton in its sample. The chain uses TRBV30 and TRBJ1-1; no firm D call. V dropped 0 bases and J dropped 4 bases, with 9 bases sitting between them. The CDR3 spans 13 residues. From germline, CDR1 is GTSNPN and CDR2 SVGIG (reference sequence). Here the CDR3 DNA reads TGTGCCTGGAGTGTACGTCGGGGCACTGAAGCTTTCTTT. Translating gives CAWSVRRGTEAFF.

The genes are TRBV7-3 and TRBJ1-1; the D gene is possibly TRBD1 (5 bases). In germline, CDR1 is SGHTA, CDR2 FQGTGA. The CDR3 is 14 amino acids. V lost 2 bases, J lost 1 base, and 8 bases lay in between. The CDR3 is CASSLGRANTEAFF. The CDR3 bases are TGTGCCAGCAGCTTAGGCAGGGCGAACACTGAAGCTTTCTTT.

V gene TRBV7-2 combines with J gene TRBJ2-3; D gene uncertain. V lost 4 bases and J 7 bases, leaving 9 bases between the germline ends. The CDR3 has 12 amino acids. Germline-derived CDR1 and CDR2 are SGHTA and FQGNSA. This CDR3 is CASSSTYNTQYF. In nucleotides, the CDR3 is TGTGCCAGCAGCTCCACTTATAATACGCAGTATTTT. Full variable domain (missing parts from reference TRBV7-2 and TRBJ2-3): GAGVSQSPSNKVTEKGKDVELRCDPISGHTALYWYRQSLGQGLEFLIYFQGNSAPDKSGLPSDRFSAERTGGSVSTLTIQRTQQEDSAVYLCASSSTYNTQYFGPGTRLTVL.

This rearrangement joins TRBV27 to TRBJ1-5, with 10 bases that match TRBD1. Germline assignment: CDR1 MNHEY and CDR2 SMNVEV (reference sequence). The CDR3 is 14 residues long. J gave up 7 bases and V 2 bases, and 2 bases lay outside the gene matches. CDR3 amino acids: CASSLGTGDQPQHF. DNA of the CDR3: TGTGCCAGCAGTTTAGGGACAGGGGACCAGCCCCAGCATTTT.